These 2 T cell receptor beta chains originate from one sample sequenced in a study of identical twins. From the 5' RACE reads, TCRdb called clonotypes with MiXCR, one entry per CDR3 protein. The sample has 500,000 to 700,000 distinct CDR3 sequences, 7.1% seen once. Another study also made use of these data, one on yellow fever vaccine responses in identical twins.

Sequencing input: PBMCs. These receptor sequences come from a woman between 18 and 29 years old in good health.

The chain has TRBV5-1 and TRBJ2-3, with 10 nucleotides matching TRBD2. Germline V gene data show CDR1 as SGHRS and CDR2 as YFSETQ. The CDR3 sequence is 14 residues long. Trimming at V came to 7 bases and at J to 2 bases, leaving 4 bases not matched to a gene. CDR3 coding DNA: TGCGCCAGCGGTACTAGCGGGAACACAGATACGCAGTATTTT. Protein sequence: CASGTSGNTDTQYF.

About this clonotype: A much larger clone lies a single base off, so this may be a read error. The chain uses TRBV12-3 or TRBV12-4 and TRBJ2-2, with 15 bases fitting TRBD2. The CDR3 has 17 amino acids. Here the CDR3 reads CASSRTSGRAFPGEQFF. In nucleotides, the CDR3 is TGTGCCAGCAGTCGGACTAGCGGGAGGGCCTTTCCCGGGGAGCAGTTTTTT.